Following are 22 T cell receptor beta chains from one sample sequenced in a study of T cell responses to AZD1222 COVID-19 vaccine (dated by TCRdb to the early 2020s). The time point label, read with the paper, signifies: baseline before first vaccination. Library creation used the immunoSEQ multiplex PCR assay. The source is immuneACCESS, and TCRdb retained only in-frame sequences with V and J called. Part of the clones is not carried over; for the studies checked, unresolved V genes explain less than half of this, and the remainder is unexplained. Counted in this sample were fewer than 300,000 clones; more than 80% of them appeared once. The ten biggest clones cover less than 0.65% of the sample. Specimen: peripheral blood, collected on day 0 of AZD1222 vaccination. The receptors were sampled from an adult in good health.

The chain couples TRBV19 to TRBJ1-5, with D possibly TRBD1 on 5 matching bases. The CDR3 sequence is 15 residues long. Trimming left V 4 bases short and J 0 bases short, with 10 bases between. Germline CDR1 is LNHDA and CDR2 is SQIVND (reference sequence). CDR3 loop: CASSKGLYSNQPQHF. Written as DNA, the CDR3 is TGTGCCAGTAGTAAGGGGCTCTATAGCAATCAGCCCCAGCATTTT.

The V and J genes are TRBV21-1 and TRBJ2-7; the table gives TRBD2 as D, unverified against the DNA. TRBV21-1 is shown as a pseudogene. This CDR3 region has 16 residues. The CDR3 reads CASSPLAVPHFGEQYF. In nucleotides, the CDR3 is TGTGCCAGCAGCCCTCTAGCGGTCCCCCACTTTGGAGAGCAGTACTTC.

This chain connects TRBV10-1 to TRBJ2-7; D is unresolved. V dropped 3 bases and J dropped 5 bases, with 8 bases sitting between them. Germline V CDR1 and CDR2: WNHNN, SYGVQD (reference sequence). The CDR3 is 12 residues long. CDR3 protein: CASSDELHEQYF. In nucleotides, the CDR3 is TGCGCCAGCAGTGATGAACTCCACGAGCAGTACTTC.

The chain combines TRBV2 with TRBJ1-2; 8 nucleotides agree with TRBD1. V gave up 7 bases and J gave up 8 bases; unmatched junction bases: 6. Germline-derived CDR1 and CDR2 are SNHLY and FYNNEI. This CDR3 comprises 12 residues. Here the CDR3 reads CASTDRGSGYTF. DNA of the CDR3: TGTGCCAGCACTGACAGGGGATCGGGCTACACCTTC.

This chain joins TRBV29-1 and TRBJ2-7; D gene uncertain. CDR3 length: 12 residues. Trimming cost V 2 bases and J 2 bases, with 7 bases left between them. Germline values: CDR1 SQVTM, CDR2 ANQGSEA. The CDR3 sequence is CSVERPPYEQYF. The CDR3 DNA is TGCAGCGTTGAACGGCCCCCCTACGAGCAGTACTTC.

This chain links TRBV21-1 with TRBJ2-1; the D segment call TRBD2 is taken from the table without a DNA check. TRBV21-1 is described as a pseudogene. The CDR3 spans 14 residues. CDR3 DNA: TGTGCCAGCAGGACTAGCGGGAGCTCTTGTGAGCAGTTCTTC. This encodes CASRTSGSSCEQFF.

Concerning this clone itself: This sample includes further DNA sequences coding for the same CDR3. This CDR3 reads CASSLGGGSYEQYF. Here the CDR3 DNA reads TGTGCCAGCAGCTTGGGAGGGGGAAGCTACGAGCAGTACTTC. This chain uses TRBV28 with TRBJ2-7; D possibly corresponds to TRBD2 (7 bases). CDR3 size: 14 residues. V gave up 6 bases and J gave up 3 bases, with 15 bases separating them. Germline CDR1 and CDR2: MDHEN and SYDVKM.

Concerning this clone itself: Sequence at one end of the junction differs from germline and may be a read error. V gene TRBV6-1 combines with J gene TRBJ1-2; tentative D call: TRBD1 (5 bases). Germline CDR1 reads MNHNS; CDR2 reads SASEGT. The CDR3 length is 15 residues. The CDR3 region has the DNA TGTGCCAGCACTGAACGGTTGGGGCCTAACTATGGCTACACCTTC. Translating it yields CASTERLGPNYGYTF.

V usage is TRBV13 and J usage is TRBJ1-4; D not resolved. The CDR3 sequence is 14 residues long. Germline V gene data show CDR1 as PRHDT and CDR2 as FYEKMQ (reference sequence). V was shortened by 6 bases and J by 0 bases, with 8 bases between the two germline ends. The CDR3 loop reads CASSKGATNEKLFF. DNA for the CDR3: TGTGCCAGCAGTAAGGGCGCAACTAATGAAAAACTGTTTTTT.

This chain uses TRBV5-1 with TRBJ1-1; tentatively, D is TRBD1 (5 bases). This CDR3 is 12 amino acids long. Germline V gene data show CDR1 as SGHRS and CDR2 as YFSETQ. V was cut by 3 bases and J by 6 bases, with 9 bases left in between. The DNA of the CDR3 is TGCGCCAGCAGCTCGTACAGGTCTGAAGCTTTCTTT. Translating it yields CASSSYRSEAFF.

The rearrangement joins TRBV29-1 to TRBJ2-1; 7 nucleotides line up with TRBD2. CDR1 is SQVTM, CDR2 ANQGSEA, per germline. This CDR3 has 16 residues. Unmatched junction bases numbered 19, after V lost 8 bases and J lost 6 bases. The CDR3, as DNA: TGCAGCATCCTAGGGAGGGGCGGTCGCGAGCTCAATGAGCAGTTCTTC. Protein sequence: CSILGRGGRELNEQFF.

The gene calls are TRBV7-9 and TRBJ2-1, with 7 bases matching TRBD2. CDR1 and CDR2 (germline): SEHNR, FQNEAQ (reference sequence). Unmatched junction bases numbered 14, after V lost 3 bases and J lost 3 bases. The CDR3 contains 18 residues. CDR3 in amino acids: CASSLAVLRGGLYNEQFF. The CDR3 DNA reads as TGTGCCAGCAGCTTGGCAGTTCTACGCGGGGGACTCTACAATGAGCAGTTCTTC.

The chain links TRBV6-1 to TRBJ1-2; tentative D call: TRBD1 (5 bases). V lost 6 bases and J 3 bases, leaving 11 bases between the germline ends. The germline V gene has CDR1 MNHNS and CDR2 SASEGT. This CDR3 region has 13 residues. The CDR3: CASRPQGHYGYTF. For the CDR3, the DNA is TGTGCCAGCAGGCCCCAGGGCCACTATGGCTACACCTTC.

The V gene is TRBV2, the J gene TRBJ2-2; D remains ambiguous. CDR1 is SNHLY and CDR2 is FYNNEI in the germline V gene. V lost 5 bases and J lost 2, with 12 bases in between. CDR3 length: 15 amino acids. CDR3 region: CASSQMTGNTGELFF. CDR3 sequence (DNA): TGTGCCAGCAGTCAGATGACTGGAAACACCGGGGAGCTGTTTTTT.

This clone occurred once. This chain joins TRBV19 and TRBJ2-1, with TRBD1 identical over 8 bases. J gave up 8 bases and V 0 bases, and 6 bases lay outside the gene matches. This CDR3 has 15 amino acids. In germline, CDR1 is LNHDA, CDR2 SQIVND (reference sequence). CDR3 nucleotide sequence: TGTGCCAGTAGTATAGACTTGCAGGGGGCCTATGAGCAGTTCTTC. Its protein product is CASSIDLQGAYEQFF.

This clone was recorded only once. The genes are TRBV9 and TRBJ2-3, with a tentative D call TRBD2 (5 bases). CDR3 length equals 13 residues. The V gene lost 4 bases and the J gene lost 8 bases, with 14 bases spanning the gap. Germline assignment: CDR1 SGDLS and CDR2 YYNGEE. This chain's CDR3 is CASSPPPEGTQYF. DNA for the CDR3: TGTGCCAGCAGCCCACCCCCAGAGGGTACGCAGTATTTT.

The genes are TRBV2 and TRBJ1-4; no clear D gene. Trimming cost V 4 bases and J 7 bases, with 10 bases left between them. CDR1 is SNHLY, CDR2 FYNNEI, per germline. The CDR3 runs 13 residues. The CDR3 nucleotides read TGTGCCAGCAGTGGAGGGTCCGGTGAAAAACTGTTTTTT. Amino acids: CASSGGSGEKLFF.

This rearrangement joins TRBV2 to TRBJ2-2; D call uncertain. CDR3 length: 12 residues. Germline CDR1 reads SNHLY; CDR2 reads FYNNEI. Trimming shortened V by 8 bases and J by 7 bases, and 11 bases separated the two germline ends. The CDR3 here is CASGLTGGELFF. The CDR3 DNA follows: TGTGCCAGCGGGTTGACGGGCGGGGAGCTGTTTTTT.

This sequence joins TRBV2 and TRBJ2-5; D is perhaps TRBD2 (6 bases). The germline gives CDR1 SNHLY, CDR2 FYNNEI. Trimming stripped 4 bases from V and 5 bases from J, with 14 bases between. The CDR3 is 14 amino acids. CDR3 DNA sequence: TGTGCCAGCAGTGGGGCGGCGGGGCCGGAGACCCAGTACTTC. Encoded protein: CASSGAAGPETQYF.

V is TRBV7-2 and J is TRBJ2-2; tentatively, D is TRBD1 (5 bases). This CDR3 has 17 residues. Trimming took off 3 bases at V and 0 bases at J, with 14 bases between the two ends. The germline CDR1 and CDR2 sequences are SGHTA and FQGNSA. CDR3 amino acids: CASSLASGAANTGELFF. CDR3 in DNA: TGTGCCAGCAGCTTGGCGTCTGGGGCAGCGAACACCGGGGAGCTGTTTTTT.

A single count supports this clone. The rearrangement uses TRBV4-1 and TRBJ1-1; no clear D. The CDR3 is 13 residues long. The germline V gene encodes CDR1 MGHRA and CDR2 YSYEKL. The germline V and J ends were trimmed by 1 base and 11 bases, with 14 bases remaining between them. This CDR3 reads CASSQVPLYTAFF. CDR3 bases: TGCGCCAGCAGCCAAGTTCCCCTATACACGGCTTTCTTT.

This rearrangement joins TRBV10-1 to TRBJ2-2; possibly TRBD1 or TRBD2 for D (7 bases each). Germline V CDR1 and CDR2: WNHNN, SYGVQD (reference sequence). The CDR3 contains 14 residues. Trimming removed 9 bases at V and 1 base at J, with 12 bases between. CDR3 sequence (DNA): TGCGCCAGACCCAGGGGGGGGAACACCGGGGAGCTGTTTTTT. Translated, it gives CARPRGGNTGELFF.